Listed below are T cell receptor beta chains from one sample, sequenced in a study of cytomegalovirus exposure and HLA in healthy donors. Generated by immunoSEQ multiplex PCR, the TCRdb table keeps only in-frame clones and is missing some. This repertoire shows roughly 200,000 clones, more than 65% found once; its top ten account for about 3%. The sequenced sample consisted of PBMCs. Every receptor here comes from a female donor in good health and CMV-seronegative. Both conserved end residues are part of each CDR3. D genes are given only for firm matches. Not all rows give a size; the values are once, few, many and, for expanded clones, a class.

j_gene: TRBJ1-1
v_gene: TRBV7-9
abundance: -
d_gene: -
CDR3nt: TGTGCCAGCAGCTCGACAGGTCTGAACACTGAAGCTTTCTTT
CDR3aa: CASSSTGLNTEAFF

j_gene: TRBJ2-1
v_gene: TRBV9
abundance: few
d_gene: TRBD2
CDR3nt: TGTGCCAGCAGCCTTCCCAAAGCGGGACTTAAGGACAATGAGCAGTTCTTC
CDR3aa: CASSLPKAGLKDNEQFF

j_gene: TRBJ2-7
v_gene: TRBV19
abundance: -
d_gene: TRBD2
CDR3nt: TGTGCCAGTAGTCCCGGGACTAGCGGGAGGGCCTTCTACGAGCAGTACTTC
CDR3aa: CASSPGTSGRAFYEQYF

j_gene: TRBJ2-2
v_gene: TRBV23-1
abundance: many
d_gene: -
CDR3nt: TGCGCCAGCGATAAGGACAGAGTGATCGGGGAGCTGTTTTTT
CDR3aa: CASDKDRVIGELFF

j_gene: TRBJ2-7
v_gene: TRBV15
abundance: -
d_gene: -
CDR3nt: TGTGCCACCAGCAGAGATCACGGGTCCTCCTACGAGCAGTACTTC
CDR3aa: CATSRDHGSSYEQYF

j_gene: TRBJ2-3
v_gene: TRBV2
abundance: -
d_gene: -
CDR3nt: TGTGCCAGCAGGGCCGGGGGAAGAGCGCAGTATTTT
CDR3aa: CASRAGGRAQYF

j_gene: TRBJ2-4
v_gene: TRBV30
abundance: few
d_gene: TRBD1
CDR3nt: TGTGCCTGGAGGACAGGGTCTATGGCCAAAAACATTCAGTACTTC
CDR3aa: CAWRTGSMAKNIQYF

j_gene: TRBJ1-5
v_gene: TRBV19
abundance: -
d_gene: TRBD1
CDR3nt: TGTGCCAGTAGTAAAGGGGACAGAAATCAGCCCCAGCATTTT
CDR3aa: CASSKGDRNQPQHF

j_gene: TRBJ2-3
v_gene: TRBV9
abundance: -
d_gene: -
CDR3nt: TGTGCCAGCAGCGTAGATGGGCTTAGCACAGATACGCAGTATTTT
CDR3aa: CASSVDGLSTDTQYF

j_gene: TRBJ2-1
v_gene: TRBV7-9
abundance: -
d_gene: -
CDR3nt: TGTGCCAGCAGCTTACGGGAGATCAGTGAGCAGTTCTTC
CDR3aa: CASSLREISEQFF

j_gene: TRBJ2-6
v_gene: TRBV5-1
abundance: -
d_gene: TRBD1
CDR3nt: TGCGCCAGCAGCTTTGGGGACAGTTCCTCTGGGGCCAACGTCCTGACTTTC
CDR3aa: CASSFGDSSSGANVLTF

j_gene: TRBJ1-5
v_gene: TRBV7-7
abundance: -
d_gene: -
CDR3nt: TGTGCTAGCAGCTTAGGCGGGTATAGCAATCAGCCCCAGCATTTT
CDR3aa: CASSLGGYSNQPQHF

j_gene: TRBJ1-2
v_gene: TRBV28
abundance: once
d_gene: TRBD1
CDR3nt: TGTGCCAGCAGTTTAATGCAGGGGGGCTCTTCTAACTATGGCTACACCTTC
CDR3aa: CASSLMQGGSSNYGYTF

j_gene: TRBJ1-4
v_gene: TRBV18
abundance: few
d_gene: -
CDR3nt: TGTGCCAGCTCACCACGGGGCAGGGATAATGAAAAACTGTTTTTT
CDR3aa: CASSPRGRDNEKLFF

j_gene: TRBJ1-1
v_gene: TRBV27
abundance: once
d_gene: -
CDR3nt: TGTGCCAGCAGCTCCCAACTCACTGAAGCTTTCTTT
CDR3aa: CASSSQLTEAFF

j_gene: TRBJ2-7
v_gene: TRBV6-5
abundance: few
d_gene: TRBD1
CDR3nt: TGTGCCAGCAGTTACCGGACAGGGGGCTTCTCCTACGAGCAGTACTTC
CDR3aa: CASSYRTGGFSYEQYF

j_gene: TRBJ2-5
v_gene: TRBV29-1
abundance: -
d_gene: TRBD1
CDR3nt: TGCAGCTCGACGGGACAGAAGCAAGAGACCCAGTACTTC
CDR3aa: CSSTGQKQETQYF

j_gene: TRBJ1-1
v_gene: TRBV11-3
abundance: few
d_gene: -
CDR3nt: TGTGCCAGCAGCTCCCGACTGACGAACACTGAAGCTTTCTTT
CDR3aa: CASSSRLTNTEAFF

j_gene: TRBJ1-5
v_gene: TRBV19
abundance: -
d_gene: -
CDR3nt: TGTGCCAGTAGTATAGTCCCCCCAGGGGAAGGCAATCAGCCCCAGCATTTT
CDR3aa: CASSIVPPGEGNQPQHF

j_gene: TRBJ1-3
v_gene: TRBV5-6
abundance: -
d_gene: -
CDR3nt: TGTGCCAGCAGCTTGGCTCGGGTGGCTGGAAACACCATATATTTT
CDR3aa: CASSLARVAGNTIYF

j_gene: TRBJ1-6
v_gene: TRBV27
abundance: -
d_gene: -
CDR3nt: TGTGCCAGCAGTTTATCGCAGGGAAATTCACCCCTCCACTTT
CDR3aa: CASSLSQGNSPLHF

j_gene: TRBJ2-7
v_gene: TRBV7-9
abundance: -
d_gene: TRBD2
CDR3nt: TGTGCCAGCAGCTTCCGACAGATTTTAGCGGGAGGGCCCGGCGAGCAGTACTTC
CDR3aa: CASSFRQILAGGPGEQYF

j_gene: TRBJ1-1
v_gene: TRBV4-1
abundance: few
d_gene: -
CDR3nt: TGCGCCAGCAGCCAAGGTAGTGAAGCTTTCTTT
CDR3aa: CASSQGSEAFF

j_gene: TRBJ2-1
v_gene: TRBV5-1
abundance: -
d_gene: TRBD2
CDR3nt: TGCGCCAGCAGCGAGGACCGCTGGGCGGGGGGCCCTCAAAATGAGCAGTTCTTC
CDR3aa: CASSEDRWAGGPQNEQFF

j_gene: TRBJ1-2
v_gene: TRBV27
abundance: -
d_gene: -
CDR3nt: TGTGCCAGCAGTGACAGGACCTATGGCTACACCTTC
CDR3aa: CASSDRTYGYTF

j_gene: TRBJ2-3
v_gene: TRBV25-1
abundance: -
d_gene: -
CDR3nt: TGTGCCAGCATCGGACTCAGCACAGATACGCAGTATTTT
CDR3aa: CASIGLSTDTQYF

j_gene: TRBJ2-3
v_gene: TRBV9
abundance: few
d_gene: TRBD2
CDR3nt: TGTGCCAGCAGCGTAGAAGGCGGGACTAGCGGGAGTTGGGGCCTAGATACGCAGTATTTT
CDR3aa: CASSVEGGTSGSWGLDTQYF

j_gene: TRBJ1-2
v_gene: TRBV14
abundance: -
d_gene: -
CDR3nt: TGTGCCAGCAGCTACACAGGGCTTGAGCTGTATGGCTACACCTTC
CDR3aa: CASSYTGLELYGYTF

j_gene: TRBJ2-3
v_gene: TRBV5-4
abundance: -
d_gene: -
CDR3nt: TGTGCCAGCAGCCTAGACAGTCCCCAGGGCACAGATACGCAGTATTTT
CDR3aa: CASSLDSPQGTDTQYF

j_gene: TRBJ2-7
v_gene: TRBV9
abundance: -
d_gene: -
CDR3nt: TGCGCCAGCAGCGTAGATGGAGGGTCCTACGAGCAGTACTTC
CDR3aa: CASSVDGGSYEQYF

j_gene: TRBJ1-4
v_gene: TRBV2
abundance: -
d_gene: -
CDR3nt: TGTGCCAGCAGTGAAGGGGGAGAACTGTTTTTT
CDR3aa: CASSEGGELFF

j_gene: TRBJ1-1
v_gene: TRBV5-6
abundance: few
d_gene: -
CDR3nt: TGTGCCAGCAGCTTGGTATCAGGTGAGGAAGCTTTCTTT
CDR3aa: CASSLVSGEEAFF

j_gene: TRBJ2-1
v_gene: TRBV5-1
abundance: -
d_gene: TRBD1
CDR3nt: TGCGCCAGCAGCCCGCCGGGACAGGGGGCGTCGAATGAGCAGTTCTTC
CDR3aa: CASSPPGQGASNEQFF

j_gene: TRBJ2-1
v_gene: TRBV5-1
abundance: -
d_gene: -
CDR3nt: TGCGCCAGCAGCCTTAGACTAGATTTTCTTACGAAGTTCTTC
CDR3aa: CASSLRLDFLTKFF

j_gene: TRBJ2-7
v_gene: TRBV7-7
abundance: -
d_gene: -
CDR3nt: TGTGCTAGCAGCCAAGACACCTCTTACGAGCAGTACTTC
CDR3aa: CASSQDTSYEQYF

j_gene: TRBJ1-1
v_gene: TRBV10-3
abundance: -
d_gene: -
CDR3nt: TGTGCCATCCGACAGGTGTTGAACACTGAAGCTTTCTTT
CDR3aa: CAIRQVLNTEAFF

j_gene: TRBJ2-1
v_gene: TRBV19
abundance: -
d_gene: -
CDR3nt: TGTGCCAGTAGTATAGGGAGGAACAATGAGCAGTTCTTC
CDR3aa: CASSIGRNNEQFF

j_gene: TRBJ2-5
v_gene: TRBV7-9
abundance: -
d_gene: -
CDR3nt: TGTGCCAGCAGCTCCCGACATCCACTCCAAGAGACCCAGTACTTC
CDR3aa: CASSSRHPLQETQYF

j_gene: TRBJ2-5
v_gene: TRBV4-1
abundance: -
d_gene: TRBD2
CDR3nt: TGCGCCAGCAGCCAAGGCAGCGGGGTCCAAGAGACCCAGTACTTC
CDR3aa: CASSQGSGVQETQYF

j_gene: TRBJ2-2
v_gene: TRBV5-1
abundance: -
d_gene: -
CDR3nt: TGCGCCAGCAGCTTCTTCCCGGACAGCACCGGGGAGCTGTTTTTT
CDR3aa: CASSFFPDSTGELFF